A single TCR beta chain is shown here with its context. These data originate in a study of shared T cell receptors in the human thymus. The V gene's germline CDR1 is SGHDN and CDR2 FVKESK. The length of the CDR3 is 16 residues. J was trimmed by 1 base and V by 4 bases; bases with no gene match: 5. Produced via immunoSEQ multiplex PCR; TCRdb's table is partial and in-frame only. The sample yields about 710,000 clones, about 90% seen once. These data are also associated with another study on human thymus T cells. This second study notes: Thymic TCR repertoires of unrelated people reportedly overlapped highly.

Sequencing was carried out using thymocytes. The TCR originated in a boy younger than two with a congenital heart defect. This sequence joins TRBV14 and TRBJ1-5, with 9 bases fitting TRBD1. The CDR3 DNA follows: TGTGCCAGCAGCCGACAGGGGGACGAAAGCAATCAGCCCCAGCATTTT. Its translation: CASSRQGDESNQPQHF.